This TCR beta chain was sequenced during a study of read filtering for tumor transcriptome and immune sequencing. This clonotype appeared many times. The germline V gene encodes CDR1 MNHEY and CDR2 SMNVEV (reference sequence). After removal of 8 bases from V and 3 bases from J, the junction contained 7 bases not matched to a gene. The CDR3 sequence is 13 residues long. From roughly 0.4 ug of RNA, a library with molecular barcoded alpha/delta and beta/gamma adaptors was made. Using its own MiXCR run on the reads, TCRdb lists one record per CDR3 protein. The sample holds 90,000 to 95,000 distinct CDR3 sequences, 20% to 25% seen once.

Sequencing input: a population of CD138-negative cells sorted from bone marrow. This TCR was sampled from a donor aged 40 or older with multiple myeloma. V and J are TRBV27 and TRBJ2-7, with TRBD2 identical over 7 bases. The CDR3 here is CASGSGADYEQYF. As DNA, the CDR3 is TGTGCCAGCGGAAGCGGGGCTGACTACGAGCAGTACTTC.